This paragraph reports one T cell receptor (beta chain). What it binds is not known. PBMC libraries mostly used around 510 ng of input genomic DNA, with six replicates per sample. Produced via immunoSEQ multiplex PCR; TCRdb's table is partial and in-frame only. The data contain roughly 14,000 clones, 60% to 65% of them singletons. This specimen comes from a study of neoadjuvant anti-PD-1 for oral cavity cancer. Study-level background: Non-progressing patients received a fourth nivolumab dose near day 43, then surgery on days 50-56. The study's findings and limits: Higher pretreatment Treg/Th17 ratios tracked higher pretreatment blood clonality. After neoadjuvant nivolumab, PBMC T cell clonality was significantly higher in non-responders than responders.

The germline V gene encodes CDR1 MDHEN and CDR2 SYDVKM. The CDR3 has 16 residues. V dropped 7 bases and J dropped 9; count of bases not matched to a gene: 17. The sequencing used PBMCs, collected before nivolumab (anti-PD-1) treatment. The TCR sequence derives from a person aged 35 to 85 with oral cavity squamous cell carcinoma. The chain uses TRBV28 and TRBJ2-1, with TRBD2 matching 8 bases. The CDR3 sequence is CASNLPAPGGRSEQFF. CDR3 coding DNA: TGTGCCAGCAACTTACCGGCCCCGGGAGGGAGGAGTGAGCAGTTCTTC.